This TCR beta chain is from a study of blood T cell repertoires in COVID-19. As for the study in general: Sources were T cells, B-cell-depleted T cells, or PBMCs; the material itself was cDNA or gDNA.

The table came from immunoSEQ multiplex PCR; TCRdb's copy has only in-frame clones and leaves some out. The profile shows approximately 400,000 clones, roughly 90% of them singletons. The CDR3 runs to 14 residues. Trimming removed 1 base from V and 3 bases from J, with 10 bases in between. The V gene's germline CDR1 is SGHTS and CDR2 YDEGEE. The genes are TRBV5-8 and TRBJ1-1; no clear D. The receptor comes from a man in his forties with acute or convalescent COVID-19. Input material: peripheral blood. The CDR3 DNA reads TGTGCCAGCAGCTTGTGGACTATCGACACTGAAGCTTTCTTT. The encoded protein is CASSLWTIDTEAFF.